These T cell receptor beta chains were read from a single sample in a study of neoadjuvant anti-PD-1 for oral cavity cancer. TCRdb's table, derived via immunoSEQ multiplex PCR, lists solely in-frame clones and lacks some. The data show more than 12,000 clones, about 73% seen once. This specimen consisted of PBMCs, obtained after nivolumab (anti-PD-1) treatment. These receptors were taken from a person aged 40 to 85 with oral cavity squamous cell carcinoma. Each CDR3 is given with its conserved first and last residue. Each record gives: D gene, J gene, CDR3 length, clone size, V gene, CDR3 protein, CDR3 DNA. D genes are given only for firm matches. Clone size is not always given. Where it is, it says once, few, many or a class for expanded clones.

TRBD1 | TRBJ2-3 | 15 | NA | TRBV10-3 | CAISPGQARTDTQYF | TGTGCCATCAGCCCCGGACAGGCTCGCACAGATACGCAGTATTTT
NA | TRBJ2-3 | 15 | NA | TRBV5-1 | CASSLGQVGHDTQYF | TGCGCCAGCAGCTTGGGACAGGTGGGCCATGATACGCAGTATTTT
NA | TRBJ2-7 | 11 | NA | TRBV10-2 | CASSSQYEQYF | TGCGCCAGCAGTTCCCAGTACGAGCAGTACTTC
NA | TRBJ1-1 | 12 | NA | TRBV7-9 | CASSGTATEAFF | TGTGCCAGCAGTGGGACCGCCACTGAAGCTTTCTTT
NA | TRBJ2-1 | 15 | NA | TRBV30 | CAWSGSGTDYNEQFF | TGTGCCTGGAGCGGATCCGGGACCGACTACAATGAGCAGTTCTTC
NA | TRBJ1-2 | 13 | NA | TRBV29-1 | CSVEEGRWGGYTF | TGCAGCGTTGAAGAGGGACGGTGGGGGGGCTACACCTTC
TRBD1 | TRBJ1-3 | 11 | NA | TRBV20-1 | CSARGGNTIYF | TGCAGTGCCAGGGGGGGGAACACCATATATTTT
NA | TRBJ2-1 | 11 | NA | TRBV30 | CAGYRGGEQFF | TGTGCCGGCTACAGGGGAGGGGAGCAGTTCTTC
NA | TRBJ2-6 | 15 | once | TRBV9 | CASSSVLPGANVLTF | TGTGCCAGCAGCAGCGTCCTACCTGGGGCCAACGTCCTGACTTTC
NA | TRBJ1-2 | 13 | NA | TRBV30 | CAYRPGAGNGYTF | TGTGCTTATCGACCCGGGGCAGGTAATGGCTACACCTTC
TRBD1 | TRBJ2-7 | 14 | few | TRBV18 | CASSLTGTVVEQYF | TGTGCCAGCTCACTCACCGGGACAGTTGTCGAGCAGTACTTC
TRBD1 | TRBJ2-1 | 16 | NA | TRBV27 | CASSSSGTVIYNEQFF | TGTGCCAGCAGTTCCTCCGGGACAGTCATCTACAATGAGCAGTTCTTC
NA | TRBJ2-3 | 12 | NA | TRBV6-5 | CASHRTPDTQYF | TGTGCCAGCCACAGGACGCCAGATACGCAGTATTTT
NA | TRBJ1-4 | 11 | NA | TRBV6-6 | CASSPQEKLFF | TGTGCCAGCAGCCCCCAAGAAAAACTGTTTTTT
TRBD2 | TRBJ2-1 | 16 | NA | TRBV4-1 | CASSQGWTSGTGEQFF | TGCGCCAGCAGCCAAGGCTGGACTAGCGGGACCGGTGAGCAGTTCTTC
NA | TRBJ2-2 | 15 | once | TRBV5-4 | CASSPGGANTGELFF | TGTGCCAGCAGCCCAGGCGGAGCTAACACCGGGGAGCTGTTTTTT
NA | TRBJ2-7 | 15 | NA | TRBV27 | CASSLSGVGYYEQYF | TGTGCCAGCAGTTTATCGGGGGTGGGGTACTACGAGCAGTACTTC
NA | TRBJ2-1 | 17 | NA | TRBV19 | CASSITVAGAPYNEQFF | TGTGCCAGTAGTATTACCGTGGCCGGGGCGCCCTACAATGAGCAGTTCTTC
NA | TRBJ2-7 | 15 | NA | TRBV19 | CASSPQGRDSYEQYF | TGTGCCAGTAGTCCCCAGGGACGTGACTCCTACGAGCAGTACTTC
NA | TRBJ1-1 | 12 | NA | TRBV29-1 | CSIIRFNTEAFF | TGCAGCATAATCCGGTTTAACACTGAAGCTTTCTTT
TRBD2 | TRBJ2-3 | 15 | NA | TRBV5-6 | CASSLSGRGTDTQYF | TGTGCCAGCAGTCTTAGCGGGAGAGGCACAGATACGCAGTATTTT
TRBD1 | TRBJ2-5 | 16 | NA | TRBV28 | CASSSRDRGPGETQYF | TGTGCCAGCAGTTCCCGGGACAGGGGGCCGGGAGAGACCCAGTACTTC
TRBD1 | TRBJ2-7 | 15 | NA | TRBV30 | CAWSVGQGATYGQYF | TGTGCCTGGAGTGTCGGACAGGGGGCGACCTACGGGCAGTACTTC
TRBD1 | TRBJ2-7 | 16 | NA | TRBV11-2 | CASSLGIARGGSEQYF | TGTGCCAGCAGCTTAGGGATTGCGCGAGGGGGCAGCGAGCAGTACTTC
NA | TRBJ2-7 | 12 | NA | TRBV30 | CAWTRGLYEQYF | TGTGCCTGGACGAGGGGGTTGTACGAGCAGTACTTC
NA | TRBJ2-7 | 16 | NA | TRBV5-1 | CASRLTVVQGSYEQYF | TGCGCCAGCAGGCTCACGGTCGTGCAGGGAAGTTACGAGCAGTACTTC
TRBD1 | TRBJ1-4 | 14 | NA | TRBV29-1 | CSVRTGTTNEKLFF | TGCAGCGTTAGGACAGGGACAACTAATGAAAAACTGTTTTTT
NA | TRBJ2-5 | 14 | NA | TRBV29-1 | CSVGGRLYQETQYF | TGCAGCGTTGGGGGCAGGCTGTACCAAGAGACCCAGTACTTC
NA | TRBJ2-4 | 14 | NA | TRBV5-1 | CASSADRAKNIQYF | TGCGCCAGCAGCGCCGACAGGGCCAAAAACATTCAGTACTTC
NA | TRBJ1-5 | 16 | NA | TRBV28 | CASSLDLGGAVQPQHF | TGTGCCAGCAGTTTGGATTTAGGGGGGGCGGTTCAGCCCCAGCATTTT
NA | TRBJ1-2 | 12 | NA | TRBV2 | CASSPTNYGYTF | TGTGCCAGCAGTCCAACCAACTATGGCTACACCTTC
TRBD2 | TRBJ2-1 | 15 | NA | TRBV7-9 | CASSTQREAPREQFF | TGTGCCAGCAGCACCCAGCGGGAGGCCCCAAGGGAGCAGTTCTTC
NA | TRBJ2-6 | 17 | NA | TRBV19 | CASSPNPGLSGANVLTF | TGTGCCAGTAGCCCAAACCCGGGACTTTCTGGGGCCAACGTCCTGACTTTC
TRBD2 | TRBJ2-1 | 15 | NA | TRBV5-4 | CASSHSGRAYNEQFF | TGTGCCAGCAGCCATAGCGGGAGGGCTTACAATGAGCAGTTCTTC
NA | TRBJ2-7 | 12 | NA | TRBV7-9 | CASSQDLDEQYF | TGTGCCAGCAGCCAGGACTTGGACGAGCAGTACTTC
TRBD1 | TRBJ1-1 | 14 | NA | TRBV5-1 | CASSLGQVFSEAFF | TGCGCCAGCAGCTTAGGACAGGTTTTTTCTGAAGCTTTCTTT
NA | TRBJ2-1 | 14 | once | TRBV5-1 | CASSLGISYNEQFF | TGCGCCAGCAGCTTAGGGATCTCCTACAATGAGCAGTTCTTC
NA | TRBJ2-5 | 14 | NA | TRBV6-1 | CASSEVDSRETQYF | TGTGCCAGCAGTGAAGTAGACAGTCGGGAGACCCAGTACTTC
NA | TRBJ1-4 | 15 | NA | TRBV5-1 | CASSLDTLGREKLFF | TGCGCCAGCAGCTTGGATACCCTGGGTAGAGAAAAACTGTTTTTT
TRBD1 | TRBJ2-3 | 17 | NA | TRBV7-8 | CASSSFGGQGSSDTQYF | TGTGCCAGCAGCTCTTTTGGAGGACAGGGGTCCTCAGATACGCAGTATTTT
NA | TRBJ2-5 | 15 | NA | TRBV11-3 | CASSLCLGAYGTQYF | TGTGCCAGCAGCTTATGTCTCGGAGCGTACGGGACCCAGTACTTC
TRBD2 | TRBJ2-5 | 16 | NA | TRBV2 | CASSAVGSSGTETQYF | TGTGCCAGCAGCGCCGTAGGGTCGAGCGGGACGGAGACCCAGTACTTC
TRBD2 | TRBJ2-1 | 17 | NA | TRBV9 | CASSAWTSANGNNEQFF | TGTGCCAGCAGCGCGTGGACTAGCGCGAATGGTAACAATGAGCAGTTCTTC
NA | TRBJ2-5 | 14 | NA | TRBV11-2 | CASSFLEVPETQYF | TGTGCCAGCAGCTTTCTTGAGGTTCCAGAGACCCAGTACTTC
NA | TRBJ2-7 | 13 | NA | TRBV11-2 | CASRVSGPYEQYF | TGTGCCAGCAGAGTTAGCGGCCCCTACGAGCAGTACTTC
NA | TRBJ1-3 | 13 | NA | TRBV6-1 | CATGLNSGNTIYF | TGTGCCACAGGACTGAACTCTGGAAACACCATATATTTT
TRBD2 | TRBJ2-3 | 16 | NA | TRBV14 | CASSQGLAGASRAQYF | TGTGCCAGCAGCCAGGGACTAGCGGGGGCCTCGAGAGCGCAGTATTTT
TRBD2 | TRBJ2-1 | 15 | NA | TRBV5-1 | CASSLPSGRSDEQFF | TGCGCCAGCAGCTTGCCTAGCGGGAGGAGCGATGAGCAGTTCTTC
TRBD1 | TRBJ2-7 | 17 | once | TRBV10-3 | CAISESTPGTGEYEQYF | TGTGCCATCAGTGAGTCGACTCCCGGGACAGGGGAATACGAGCAGTACTTC
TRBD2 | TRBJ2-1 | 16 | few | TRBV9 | CASSPPPGGGSNEQFF | TGTGCCAGCAGCCCGCCCCCGGGGGGGGGAAGCAATGAGCAGTTCTTC
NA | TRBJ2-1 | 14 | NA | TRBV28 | CASRTDHPYNEQFF | TGTGCCAGCAGGACGGACCATCCCTACAATGAGCAGTTCTTC
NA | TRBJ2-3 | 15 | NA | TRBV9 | CASSVSGTSTDTQYF | TGTGCCAGCAGCGTCTCCGGGACTAGCACAGATACGCAGTATTTT
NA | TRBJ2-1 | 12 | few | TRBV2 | CASSELGNEQFF | TGTGCCAGCAGTGAATTGGGAAATGAGCAGTTCTTC